A single sample is the source of the 3 T cell receptor beta chains below, sequenced in a study of shared clonotypes between healthy human individuals. Terminally differentiated effector memory CD45RA+ cells were excluded from the naive CD8 cells, which were CD45RO-negative and positively selected for CCR7. Assay used: immunoSEQ multiplex PCR; TCRdb lists only in-frame clones, some missing. The sample contains about 2 million clones, less than 95% of which appear only once. The sample comprised naive CD8+ T cells sorted from blood. Receptor source: a man aged 18 to 29 in good health.

The chain joins TRBV13 to TRBJ1-4; 10 bases map to TRBD1. There are 16 residues in the CDR3. V gave up 4 bases and J gave up 3 bases; unmatched junction bases: 5. Germline CDR1 reads PRHDT; CDR2 reads FYEKMQ (reference sequence). The CDR3 nucleotides read TGTGCCAGCAGCTCCGGGACAGGGGACCCTAATGAAAAACTGTTTTTT. Amino acids: CASSSGTGDPNEKLFF.

The chain joins TRBV5-5 to TRBJ1-2; D may be TRBD1 (5 bases). V dropped 1 base and J dropped 2 bases, with 15 bases sitting between them. This CDR3 is built from 16 residues. CDR1 SGHKS and CDR2 YYEKEE come from the germline V gene (reference sequence). The CDR3 region has the DNA TGTGCCAGCAGCTTGCGGAGCGAGGGGCTAAACTATGGCTACACCTTC. Amino acids: CASSLRSEGLNYGYTF.

This rearrangement joins TRBV5-4 to TRBJ2-1; 7 bases align to TRBD2. From germline, CDR1 is SGHNT and CDR2 YYREEE (reference sequence). The V segment lost 0 bases and the J segment 4 bases; nucleotides outside the gene matches: 7. This CDR3 is built from 16 residues. The CDR3: CASSLAAASGYNEQFF. The DNA for the CDR3 is TGTGCCAGCAGCTTGGCGGCGGCTAGCGGATACAATGAGCAGTTCTTC.